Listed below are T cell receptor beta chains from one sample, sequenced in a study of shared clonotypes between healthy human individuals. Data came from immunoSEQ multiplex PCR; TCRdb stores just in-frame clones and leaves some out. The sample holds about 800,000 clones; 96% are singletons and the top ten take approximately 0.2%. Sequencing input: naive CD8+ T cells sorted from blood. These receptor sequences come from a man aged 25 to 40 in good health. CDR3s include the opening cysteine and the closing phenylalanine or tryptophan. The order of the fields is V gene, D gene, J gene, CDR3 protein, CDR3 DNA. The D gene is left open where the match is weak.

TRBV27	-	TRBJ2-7	CASSLSFSPYEQYF	TGTGCCAGCAGCCTCTCGTTTAGCCCCTACGAGCAGTACTTC
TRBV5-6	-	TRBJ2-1	CASSLGFPPEQFF	TGTGCCAGCAGCTTAGGATTTCCCCCCGAGCAGTTCTTC
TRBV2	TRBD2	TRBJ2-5	CASSGWLAGGLGRKTQYF	TGTGCCAGCAGTGGATGGCTAGCGGGAGGGCTGGGTCGAAAGACCCAGTACTTC
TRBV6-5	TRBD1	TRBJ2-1	CASSYDKGATYNEQFF	TGTGCCAGCAGTTACGATAAGGGGGCAACCTACAATGAGCAGTTCTTC
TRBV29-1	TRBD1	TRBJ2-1	CSVEDLGAGGERAPIHNEQFF	TGCAGCGTTGAAGACCTCGGCGCAGGGGGCGAAAGGGCCCCTATACACAATGAGCAGTTCTTC
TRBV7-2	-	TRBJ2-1	CASSLVGFSGTNEQFF	TGTGCCAGCAGCTTAGTCGGATTTTCTGGGACAAATGAGCAGTTCTTC
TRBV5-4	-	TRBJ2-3	CASSFYPGITSTDTQYF	TGTGCCAGCAGCTTCTATCCAGGGATTACTAGCACAGATACGCAGTATTTT
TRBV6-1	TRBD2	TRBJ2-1	CASSDSGRAPYNEQFF	TGTGCCAGCAGTGATAGCGGGAGGGCCCCCTACAATGAGCAGTTCTTC
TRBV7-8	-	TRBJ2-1	CASSLGPRAYNEQFF	TGTGCCAGCAGCTTAGGACCTCGGGCCTACAATGAGCAGTTCTTC
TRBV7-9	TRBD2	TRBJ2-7	CASSPPPVGGRAYEQYF	TGTGCCAGCAGCCCGCCCCCTGTCGGCGGGAGGGCCTACGAGCAGTACTTC
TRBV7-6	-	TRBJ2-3	CASSLLSLDTQYF	TGTGCCAGCAGCTTACTTTCGCTAGATACGCAGTATTTT